Shown below are 30 T cell receptor beta chains from a single sample sequenced in a study of cytomegalovirus exposure and HLA in healthy donors (dated by TCRdb to about 2017). The protocol used for the library was the immunoSEQ multiplex PCR assay. TCRdb provides this immuneACCESS table in a form limited to in-frame rearrangements. Some clones are lacking; in checked studies, under half of them reflect an unresolved V gene, and why the rest are absent is not known. In all, the sample holds about 180,000 clones, and 86% of those were seen once. The ten largest clones add up to 2% to 3% of the sample. Specimen: PBMCs. Receptors originate from a man aged 18 to 30 in good health and CMV-seropositive.

This clone was seen just once. The rearrangement joins TRBV6-6 to TRBJ1-5; D not certain. Trimming removed 6 bases at V and 0 bases at J, with 6 bases between. The CDR3 sequence is 13 residues long. Germline CDR1 MNHNY, CDR2 SVGAGI (reference sequence). CDR3 nucleotides: TGTGCCAGCAGCCCAAATAGCAATCAGCCCCAGCATTTT. Its protein is CASSPNSNQPQHF.

The rearrangement uses TRBV15 and TRBJ1-6; the match to TRBD1 covers 7 bases. CDR3 length: 14 residues. Germline loops: CDR1 LNHNV, CDR2 YYDKDF (reference sequence). V dropped 3 bases and J dropped 7; count of bases not matched to a gene: 3. The CDR3 region has the DNA TGTGCCACCAGCAGGGGACAGAGAAATTCACCCCTCCACTTT. Protein: CATSRGQRNSPLHF.

The chain combines TRBV27 with TRBJ1-2; D ambiguous. This CDR3 comprises 15 residues. Germline V gene lookup returns CDR1 MNHEY and CDR2 SMNVEV (reference sequence). V dropped 4 bases and J dropped 0 bases, with 12 bases sitting between them. The DNA for the CDR3 is TGTGCCAGCAGTTCCAACGGGGAAGCTAACTATGGCTACACCTTC. Amino acid sequence: CASSSNGEANYGYTF.

The chain carries TRBV2 and TRBJ2-7, with 8 nucleotides matching TRBD1. CDR3 length equals 12 residues. The trim removed 11 bases at V and 7 bases at J, leaving 10 bases unmatched. The germline CDR1 and CDR2 sequences are SNHLY and FYNNEI. CDR3 residues: CAGRDRYAEQYF. As DNA, the CDR3 is TGTGCCGGCCGGGACAGGTACGCGGAGCAGTACTTC.

This chain links TRBV6-5 with TRBJ1-2; 8 nucleotides agree with TRBD1. The CDR3 contains 13 residues. The junction had 4 bases not matched to a gene; V was cut back by 5 bases and J by 5 bases. Per the germline V gene, CDR1 is MNHEY and CDR2 is SVGAGI. The CDR3 bases are TGTGCCAGCAGTCTGACAGGGGAATATGGCTACACCTTC. It specifies CASSLTGEYGYTF.

The chain has TRBV7-2 and TRBJ2-7; tentative D call: TRBD2 (6 bases). V shed 3 bases and J shed 7 bases, with 19 bases lying between them. The CDR3 is 15 amino acids. Germline assignment: CDR1 SGHTA and CDR2 FQGNSA. CDR3 amino acids: CASSFLVGGAREQYF. The CDR3 DNA sequence: TGTGCCAGCAGCTTTCTGGTGGGGGGAGCGAGGGAGCAGTACTTC.

This rearrangement joins TRBV29-1 to TRBJ2-1; TRBD2 might be the D (6 bases). Per the germline V gene, CDR1 is SQVTM and CDR2 is ANQGSEA. This CDR3 contains 13 residues. V lost 4 bases and J lost 7, with 14 bases in between. CDR3 residues: CSVAVLAGNEQFF. DNA of the CDR3: TGCAGCGTTGCGGTACTAGCTGGAAATGAGCAGTTCTTC.

As concerns this clone: One end of the junction does not line up with germline, which may come from a read error. V gene TRBV7-7 combines with J gene TRBJ2-1, with TRBD2 matching over 8 bases. In germline, CDR1 is SSHAT, CDR2 FNYEAQ (reference sequence). The CDR3 has 18 residues. The CDR3 sequence is CASSPSTLTSASYNEQFF. In DNA form, the CDR3 reads TGTGCTAGCAGCCCCTCTACCCTGACTAGCGCCAGCTACAATGAGCAGTTCTTC.

The genes are TRBV19 and TRBJ2-5, with D possibly TRBD1 on 6 matching bases. CDR3 length: 14 residues. From germline, CDR1 is LNHDA and CDR2 SQIVND (reference sequence). Trimming took off 3 bases at V and 7 bases at J, with 15 bases between the two ends. The CDR3, as DNA: TGTGCCAGTAGTATGGTCCTTCGAGGGGGGACCCAGTACTTC. This translates into CASSMVLRGGTQYF.

The rearrangement uses TRBV18 and TRBJ2-5; maybe TRBD1 (5 bases). V lost 1 base, J lost 5 bases, and 11 bases lay in between. Germline lookup yields CDR1 KGHSH and CDR2 LQKENI. The CDR3 contains 14 residues. The CDR3 DNA reads TGTGCCAGCTCACCACAGGGGTCGGGTGAGACCCAGTACTTC. Its protein is CASSPQGSGETQYF.

The chain has TRBV7-9 and TRBJ2-5, with a tentative D call TRBD1 (6 bases). The germline V gene encodes CDR1 SEHNR and CDR2 FQNEAQ (reference sequence). V lost 7 bases, J lost 2 bases, and 14 bases lay in between. The CDR3 has 14 residues. CDR3 coding DNA: TGTGCCAGCACCATACCTACAGGGCAAGAGACCCAGTACTTC. Protein product: CASTIPTGQETQYF.

This clone was seen only once. The chain uses TRBV6-6 and TRBJ1-1; no clear D gene. The CDR3 loop spans 10 amino acids. Trimming shortened V by 2 bases and J by 10 bases, and 5 bases separated the two germline ends. Germline CDR1 is MNHNY and CDR2 is SVGAGI (reference sequence). CDR3 nucleotide sequence: TGTGCCAGCAGTTACCAGGTAGCTTTCTTT. It is translated as CASSYQVAFF.

The J gene is TRBJ1-2, the V gene TRBV9; TRBD1 matches 7 bases. With 2 bases clipped from V and 8 bases from J, the junction kept 15 bases outside the gene matches. Germline CDR1 and CDR2: SGDLS and YYNGEE. The length of the CDR3 is 16 residues. The CDR3 sequence is CASSVSKPTGNEGYTF. The DNA of the CDR3 is TGTGCCAGCAGCGTCTCCAAGCCGACAGGGAATGAGGGCTACACCTTC.

This clone has a single count. The J gene is TRBJ1-1, the V gene TRBV6-5; TRBD1 is a possible D gene (6 bases). Germline V gene sequence: CDR1 MNHEY, CDR2 SVGAGI. The CDR3 loop spans 16 amino acids. Trimming cost V 2 bases and J 2 bases, with 15 bases left between them. Written as DNA, the CDR3 is TGTGCCAGCAGTTACAGCCCCCGGGGGGCCAACACTGAAGCTTTCTTT. It translates to CASSYSPRGANTEAFF.

This chain links TRBV4-2 with TRBJ2-3, with 8 bases fitting TRBD2. The V gene end was trimmed by 3 bases and the J gene end by 2 bases; junction bases not matched to a gene: 16. Germline-derived CDR1 and CDR2 are LGHNA and YNFKEQ. CDR3 size: 19 residues. DNA of the CDR3: TGTGCCAGCAGCCAGAGAGGTCGGAGCGGGGGCGGATTCACAGATACGCAGTATTTT. It is translated as CASSQRGRSGGGFTDTQYF.

The rearrangement uses TRBV7-2 and TRBJ2-5; TRBD2 matches at 7 bases. This CDR3 comprises 15 residues. Looked up from germline, CDR1 is SGHTA and CDR2 is FQGNSA. J was trimmed by 2 bases and V by 4 bases; bases with no gene match: 7. CDR3 amino acids: CASSSLLATQETQYF. CDR3 sequence (DNA): TGTGCCAGCAGCTCGCTACTAGCGACTCAAGAGACCCAGTACTTC.

This chain joins TRBV7-2 and TRBJ2-1; tentatively, D is TRBD2 (5 bases). This CDR3 region has 14 residues. Germline V gene lookup returns CDR1 SGHTA and CDR2 FQGNSA. The V end was cut by 3 bases, the J end by 0 bases, with 6 bases between. CDR3 DNA: TGTGCCAGCAGCTTCGGGGACTCCTACAATGAGCAGTTCTTC. The encoded protein is CASSFGDSYNEQFF.

This chain joins TRBV25-1 and TRBJ2-1; 7 bases line up with TRBD2. CDR1 is MGHDK, CDR2 SYGVNS, per germline. J gave up 7 bases and V 6 bases, and 21 bases lay outside the gene matches. The CDR3 is 18 residues long. CDR3 sequence (DNA): TGTGCCAGCAGCCCTCACTTAGTCGGATCGACTAGCACGAATGAGCAGTTCTTC. Its protein product is CASSPHLVGSTSTNEQFF.

The rearrangement joins TRBV7-9 to TRBJ2-7; maybe TRBD2 (6 bases). Trimming left V 6 bases short and J 4 bases short, with 13 bases between. Germline assignment: CDR1 SEHNR and CDR2 FQNEAQ (reference sequence). The CDR3 loop spans 13 amino acids. CDR3 nucleotides: TGTGCCAGCAGAAGGACGGGGGATTACGAGCAGTACTTC. It is translated as CASRRTGDYEQYF.

This clone was counted a single time. CDR3 in DNA: TGTGCCAGCAGTTACCCGGACAGGGGTAGGACAGATACGCAGTATTTT. Translating it yields CASSYPDRGRTDTQYF. V and J are TRBV6-6 and TRBJ2-3; 9 bases match TRBD1. V gave up 2 bases and J gave up 3 bases; unmatched junction bases: 6. This CDR3 has 16 amino acids. Germline-derived CDR1 and CDR2 are MNHNY and SVGAGI (reference sequence).

This sequence joins TRBV19 and TRBJ2-5; 9 nucleotides agree with TRBD1. The CDR3 runs to 15 residues. Trimming cost V 3 bases and J 5 bases; bases outside gene matches: 7. The germline CDR1 and CDR2 sequences are LNHDA and SQIVND (reference sequence). DNA for the CDR3: TGTGCCAGTAGTATGGGACAGGGTGTGGAGGAGACCCAGTACTTC. This translates into CASSMGQGVEETQYF.

The chain combines TRBV10-3 with TRBJ1-2, with D perhaps matching TRBD1 (5 bases). V was clipped by 4 bases and J by 2 bases, with 8 bases between them. The CDR3 loop spans 13 amino acids. Germline loops: CDR1 ENHRY, CDR2 SYGVKD. In nucleotides, the CDR3 is TGTGCCATCAGTGCAGGGCCCAACTATGGCTACACCTTC. It specifies CAISAGPNYGYTF.

The rearrangement uses TRBV9 and TRBJ2-3, with 9 positions matching TRBD2. Germline CDR1 is SGDLS and CDR2 is YYNGEE. The length of the CDR3 is 14 residues. Trimming took 6 bases from V and 6 from J; bases not matched to a gene: 8. The CDR3: CASNRLAVEDTQYF. As DNA, the CDR3 is TGTGCCAGCAACCGACTAGCGGTCGAGGATACGCAGTATTTT.

The rearrangement uses TRBV9 and TRBJ2-7; 9 positions match TRBD2. V lost 3 bases and J lost 5; bases outside the gene matches: 9. Germline CDR1 is SGDLS and CDR2 is YYNGEE. The CDR3 consists of 15 residues. CDR3 coding DNA: TGTGCCAGCAGCGAGACTAGCGGAGTTGCCGACGAGCAGTACTTC. Protein sequence: CASSETSGVADEQYF.

This sequence joins TRBV29-1 and TRBJ1-2, with D possibly TRBD1 on 6 matching bases. V gave up 2 bases and J gave up 4 bases, with 8 bases separating them. CDR1 and CDR2 from the germline V gene are SQVTM and ANQGSEA. The CDR3 has 12 amino acids. CDR3 sequence (DNA): TGCAGCGTTGAATGGACAGCCTATGGCTACACCTTC. This sequence encodes CSVEWTAYGYTF.

This chain uses TRBV9 with TRBJ2-5, with TRBD2 identical over 9 bases. The CDR3 consists of 16 residues. The trim removed 0 bases at V and 3 bases at J, leaving 6 bases unmatched. Germline V gene sequence: CDR1 SGDLS, CDR2 YYNGEE. CDR3 region: CASSVGGSGREETQYF. In nucleotides, the CDR3 is TGTGCCAGCAGCGTAGGGGGTAGCGGGAGAGAAGAGACCCAGTACTTC.

This clone was picked up one time. The chain recombines TRBV7-6 with TRBJ2-7; 11 bases agree with TRBD1. Germline V gene lookup returns CDR1 SGHVS and CDR2 FNYEAQ. The V gene end was trimmed by 5 bases and the J gene end by 5 bases; junction bases not matched to a gene: 5. The length of the CDR3 is 14 residues. The CDR3 here is CASSHGTGGDEQYF. The CDR3, as DNA: TGTGCCAGCAGCCATGGGACAGGGGGAGACGAGCAGTACTTC.

The rearrangement uses TRBV27 and TRBJ1-5, with TRBD1 as a possible D gene (5 bases). V lost 3 bases and J 0 bases, leaving 9 bases between the germline ends. This CDR3 region has 15 residues. Per germline, CDR1 MNHEY and CDR2 SMNVEV (reference sequence). CDR3 nucleotide sequence: TGTGCCAGCAGTTTTGGGGGGAATAGCAATCAGCCCCAGCATTTT. It specifies CASSFGGNSNQPQHF.

The CDR3, as DNA: TGTGCCAGCAGCCAAGTGGGACAGGGAGGGAAAGGCTACACCTTC. Translated, it gives CASSQVGQGGKGYTF. The chain combines TRBV4-2 with TRBJ1-2; 9 bases fit TRBD1. The length of the CDR3 is 15 residues. CDR1 LGHNA and CDR2 YNFKEQ come from the germline V gene. V lost 1 base, J lost 8 bases, and 8 bases stayed unmatched.

The chain is built from TRBV27 and TRBJ1-2; no definite D call. Germline-derived CDR1 and CDR2 are MNHEY and SMNVEV (reference sequence). V was clipped by 4 bases and J by 10 bases, with 16 bases between them. CDR3 length equals 13 residues. The CDR3 loop reads CASSWSYESVYTF. CDR3 sequence (DNA): TGTGCCAGCAGTTGGTCTTACGAATCAGTCTACACCTTC.